This paragraph reports one TCR beta chain. Its matching antigen is unknown. Researchers ran the PCR with 60 Vbeta and 13 Jbeta primers. Assay: immunoSEQ multiplex PCR; the TCRdb copy retains only in-frame clones and omits some. The data contain more than 20,000 clones, 70% of them singletons. Trimming removed 7 bases from V and 2 bases from J; junction bases left unmatched: 4. This CDR3 spans 12 amino acids. The germline gives CDR1 SQVTM, CDR2 ANQGSEA. The record originates from a study of cytomegalovirus exposure and HLA in healthy donors. Regarding the study as a whole: On later analysis, the bulk of CMV-associated TCR beta chains appeared to be HLA-restricted.

What was sequenced was PBMCs. This clonotype was sampled from a woman between 50 and 59 years old in good health and CMV-seronegative. The genes are TRBV29-1 and TRBJ2-5; 7 bases match TRBD2. The DNA of the CDR3 is TGCAGCGGCGCTAGCGGACAAGAGACCCAGTACTTC. It codes for CSGASGQETQYF.